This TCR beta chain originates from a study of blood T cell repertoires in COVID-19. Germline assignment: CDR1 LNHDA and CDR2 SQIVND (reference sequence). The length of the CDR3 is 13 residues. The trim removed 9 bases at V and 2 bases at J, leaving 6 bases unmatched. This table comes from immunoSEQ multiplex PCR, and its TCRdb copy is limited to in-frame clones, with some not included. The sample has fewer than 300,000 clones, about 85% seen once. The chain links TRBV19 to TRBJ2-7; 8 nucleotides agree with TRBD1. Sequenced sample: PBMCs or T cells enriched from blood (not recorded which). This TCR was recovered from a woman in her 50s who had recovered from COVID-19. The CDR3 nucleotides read TGTGCCAGCCGACAGGGGAGGACCTACGAGCAGTACTTC. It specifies CASRQGRTYEQYF.